This T cell receptor beta chain appears in the sequencing data of a study of post-analysis software for immune sequencing data. Study context: The patients showed relapsing-remitting, secondary progressive and progressive-relapsing multiple sclerosis courses. Study-level findings and limits: Same-batch samples co-clustered strongly by F measure. Patients had higher frequencies than controls of roughly 5 TRBV segments, including TRBV5-6, TRBV5-1 and TRBV20-1. Among multiple sclerosis patients, normalized Chao1 diversity was significantly below that of controls.

The length of the CDR3 is 15 residues. The J segment lost 2 bases and the V segment lost 1 base, leaving 4 bases of the junction unmatched. Germline assignment: CDR1 SGHTA and CDR2 FQGNSA. This clonotype was counted many times. What it binds is unknown. Each TCR beta cDNA library carried unique molecular identifiers. Researchers reported 400,000 to 550,000 cDNA molecules coming from approximately 0.91 to 9.4 million T cells. TCRdb called the PCR reads again in MiXCR, with one record for every CDR3 protein. This sample has 650,000 to 850,000 distinct CDR3 sequences, with around 46% found just once. The chain couples TRBV7-2 to TRBJ2-7; TRBD2 matches 8 bases. The sample comprised blood. The TCR originated in a girl between 10 and 17 years old with multiple sclerosis. The CDR3 nucleotides are TGTGCCAGCAGCTTAGTTGAGACTAGCGCCTACGAGCAGTACTTC. It yields the protein CASSLVETSAYEQYF.